The next 28 T cell receptor beta chains were all read from a single sample in a study of CD8 T cells in Susac syndrome. Random hexamers were used to reverse transcribe the RNA input (about 0.5 to 1 ug). MiXCR, applied by TCRdb to the immunoSEQ multiplex PCR reads, yields one record per CDR3 protein. The data show roughly 180,000 distinct CDR3 sequences, about 93% seen once. Sequenced sample: CD4+ T cells from PBMCs. Receptor source: a human donor in good health.

The rearrangement joins TRBV6-1 to TRBJ1-2; TRBD1 is a possible D gene (5 bases). V was trimmed by 5 bases and J by 1 base, leaving 11 bases between them. The CDR3 is 14 amino acids. Germline values: CDR1 MNHNS, CDR2 SASEGT. The CDR3 is CASSSQDNNYGYTF. The CDR3 DNA reads as TGTGCCAGCAGTTCACAGGATAATAACTATGGCTACACCTTC.

V is TRBV12-3 or TRBV12-4 and J is TRBJ2-5, with a tentative D call TRBD2 (5 bases). The CDR3 consists of 12 residues. V was cut by 7 bases and J by 7 bases, with 13 bases left in between. CDR3 DNA: TGTGCCAGCAAATTGGAAGGAGGGACCCAGTACTTC. It is translated as CASKLEGGTQYF.

The rearrangement uses TRBV12-3 or TRBV12-4 and TRBJ1-2; 7 nucleotides align to TRBD1. The CDR3 is made up of 14 amino acids. The J segment lost 8 bases and the V segment lost 5 bases, leaving 11 bases of the junction unmatched. Written as DNA, the CDR3 is TGTGCCAGCAGTCCAAACAGGGGACGTCGCGGCTACACCTTC. Its translation is CASSPNRGRRGYTF.

This clonotype was counted a single time. The chain carries TRBV29-1 and TRBJ1-3, with D unresolved. CDR1 and CDR2 from the germline V gene are SQVTM and ANQGSEA. CDR3 size: 12 residues. Trimming shortened V by 6 bases and J by 0 bases, and 6 bases separated the two germline ends. The CDR3 DNA sequence: TGCAGCGTCAAGGGCTCTGGAAACACCATATATTTT. Translated: CSVKGSGNTIYF.

On this clonotype itself: A read error is possible here, since a much larger clone lies one base away. The chain has TRBV7-2 and TRBJ2-7, with unresolved D. Per germline, CDR1 SGHTA and CDR2 FQGNSA. The CDR3 is 12 residues long. In nucleotides, the CDR3 is TGTGCCGGCAGCTTAGTCCCCTACGAGCAGTACTTC. Translating it yields CAGSLVPYEQYF.

This clonotype was counted once. The V call is TRBV7-9, the J call TRBJ2-2; a possible D gene is TRBD2 (6 bases). CDR1 and CDR2 (germline): SEHNR, FQNEAQ (reference sequence). Trimming took off 5 bases at V and 2 bases at J, with 9 bases between the two ends. The length of the CDR3 is 14 residues. For the CDR3, the DNA is TGTGCCAGCAGCGGGGGGTACAACACCGGGGAGCTGTTTTTT. Translation: CASSGGYNTGELFF.

The chain's CDR3 is CSVSQGMEGYTF. The DNA of the CDR3 is TGCAGCGTTTCACAGGGGATGGAAGGCTACACCTTC. The gene calls are TRBV29-1 and TRBJ1-2; 7 nucleotides agree with TRBD1. In germline, CDR1 is SQVTM, CDR2 ANQGSEA. The J segment lost 8 bases and the V segment lost 5 bases, leaving 8 bases of the junction unmatched. The CDR3 loop spans 12 amino acids.

The chain uses TRBV3-1 and TRBJ2-3, with a possible D match to TRBD1 (6 bases). The CDR3 loop spans 14 amino acids. From germline, CDR1 is LGHDT and CDR2 YNNKEL (reference sequence). Trimming removed 6 bases at V and 4 bases at J, with 14 bases between. Here the CDR3 DNA reads TGTGCCAGCAGAAATACAGGGTTTGCAGATACGCAGTATTTT. Translation gives CASRNTGFADTQYF.

The V and J genes are TRBV19 and TRBJ1-1; D is unclear. This CDR3 is built from 14 residues. Germline loops: CDR1 LNHDA, CDR2 SQIVND (reference sequence). The V end lost 0 bases, the J end lost 5 bases, and 10 bases lay between the germline ends. Here the CDR3 reads CASSIEGFVTEAFF. The CDR3 DNA is TGTGCCAGTAGTATAGAGGGCTTTGTGACTGAAGCTTTCTTT.

This chain connects TRBV29-1 to TRBJ2-3; 7 nucleotides align to TRBD1. The CDR3 covers 16 residues. The germline CDR1 and CDR2 sequences are SQVTM and ANQGSEA. The V and J ends lost 2 bases and 1 base, in that order; junction bases with no gene match: 9. CDR3 nucleotides: TGCAGCGTTGAATCCCGGGACAGATCTGGCACAGATACGCAGTATTTT. This codes for CSVESRDRSGTDTQYF.

The chain recombines TRBV11-2 with TRBJ2-7; D perhaps matches TRBD2 (6 bases). The CDR3 has 16 amino acids. With 3 bases removed from V and 0 bases from J, the gap between germline ends came to 15 bases. CDR1 SGHAT and CDR2 FQNNGV come from the germline V gene. The CDR3 sequence: CASSLVWSSASYEQYF. The DNA of the CDR3 is TGTGCCAGCAGCTTGGTCTGGTCTAGCGCCTCCTACGAGCAGTACTTC.

The chain uses TRBV20-1 and TRBJ2-1; D not certain. With 0 bases removed from V and 4 bases from J, the gap between germline ends came to 1 base. The length of the CDR3 is 11 residues. Germline CDR1 DFQATT, CDR2 SNEGSKA (reference sequence). This CDR3 is CSAREYNEQFF. CDR3 nucleotides: TGCAGTGCTAGAGAATACAATGAGCAGTTCTTC.

V usage is TRBV30 and J usage is TRBJ2-1, with 7 bases that match TRBD2. This CDR3 spans 15 amino acids. The germline V gene has CDR1 GTSNPN and CDR2 SVGIG (reference sequence). Losses at the gene ends were 0 bases for V and 5 bases for J; bases not matched to a gene: 7. CDR3: CAWSVGTSANNEQFF. The CDR3 region has the DNA TGTGCCTGGAGTGTGGGCACTAGCGCGAACAATGAGCAGTTCTTC.

The chain links TRBV21-1 to TRBJ1-2; the DNA was not compared with TRBD1, the D call given in the table. TRBV21-1 is an annotated pseudogene. The CDR3 covers 14 residues. The CDR3 loop is CASSRQTLLYGYTF. The CDR3 nucleotides read TGTGCCAGCAGTCGACAGACTCTACTCTATGGCTACACCTTC.

The V call is TRBV9, the J call TRBJ1-6; D is perhaps TRBD1 (6 bases). The V end was cut by 0 bases, the J end by 7 bases, with 8 bases between. Germline V gene data show CDR1 as SGDLS and CDR2 as YYNGEE. This CDR3 region has 14 residues. The CDR3 reads CASSVGTANSPLHF. The DNA of the CDR3 is TGTGCCAGCAGCGTAGGGACAGCAAATTCACCCCTCCACTTT.

This sequence joins TRBV12-3 or TRBV12-4 and TRBJ1-1, with unresolved D. Between the trimmed V and J ends, which lost 6 bases and 8 bases, there was a span of 10 bases. The CDR3 length is 11 residues. The CDR3 sequence: CASSLEGEAFF. The CDR3, as DNA: TGTGCCAGCAGCCTGGAGGGAGAAGCTTTCTTT.

The chain links TRBV29-1 to TRBJ2-7, with no clear D. Trimming took off 4 bases at V and 5 bases at J, with 12 bases between the two ends. The CDR3 extends over 12 amino acids. Germline V gene sequence: CDR1 SQVTM, CDR2 ANQGSEA. This CDR3 is CSVAMTVDEQYF. The CDR3 DNA reads TGCAGCGTTGCTATGACTGTAGACGAGCAGTACTTC.

This clonotype was seen just once. The genes are TRBV28 and TRBJ1-2; possibly TRBD1 for D (5 bases). Germline V CDR1 and CDR2: MDHEN, SYDVKM. V was cut by 4 bases and J by 5 bases, with 14 bases left in between. This CDR3 has 14 residues. The CDR3 region is CASSSTMGGYGYTF. The CDR3 bases are TGTGCCAGCAGTTCCACGATGGGGGGGTATGGCTACACCTTC.

This clonotype appeared a single time. CDR3 sequence: CASSYSAHTEAFF. The CDR3 DNA is TGTGCCAGCAGTTACTCGGCCCACACTGAAGCTTTCTTT. The chain is built from TRBV6-2 or TRBV6-3 and TRBJ1-1, with D uncertain. Trimming took off 0 bases at V and 3 bases at J, with 5 bases between the two ends. This CDR3 is 13 amino acids long. Germline CDR1 and CDR2: MNHEY and SVGEGT.

The chain links TRBV20-1 to TRBJ2-5, with D maybe TRBD2 (6 bases). CDR1 is DFQATT, CDR2 SNEGSKA, per germline (reference sequence). This CDR3 is built from 15 residues. V was trimmed by 5 bases and J by 1 base, leaving 17 bases between them. The chain's CDR3 is CSAVGTGQLQETQYF. DNA for the CDR3: TGCAGTGCTGTCGGGACTGGTCAACTCCAAGAGACCCAGTACTTC.

This chain joins TRBV4-3 and TRBJ2-5; tentatively, D is TRBD2 (5 bases). The CDR3 length is 17 residues. CDR1 is LGHNA and CDR2 is YSLEER in the germline V gene. V was shortened by 0 bases and J by 0 bases, with 14 bases between the two germline ends. The CDR3 DNA reads TGCGCCAGCAGCCAAGATCAGCCCGGGGTTTACCAAGAGACCCAGTACTTC. Translating gives CASSQDQPGVYQETQYF.

This clonotype has just a few counts. The chain has TRBV25-1 and TRBJ2-1; TRBD2 agrees at 13 bases. CDR3 size: 13 residues. Germline CDR1 MGHDK, CDR2 SYGVNS. Trimming took 9 bases from V and 6 from J; bases not matched to a gene: 2. The CDR3 DNA reads as TGTGCCAGTAGACTAGCGGGGGGCAATGAGCAGTTCTTC. It encodes CASRLAGGNEQFF. Filled out from reference TRBV25-1 and TRBJ2-1, the complete variable domain reads EADIYQTPRYLVIGTGKKITLECSQTMGHDKMYWYQQDPGMELHLIHYSYGVNSTEKGDLSSESTVSRIRTEHFPLTLESARPSHTSQYLCASRLAGGNEQFFGPGTRLTVL.

The J gene is TRBJ2-5, the V gene TRBV9; a weak D match, TRBD1 (5 bases). Germline V lookup: CDR1 SGDLS, CDR2 YYNGEE. The CDR3 consists of 14 residues. V lost 0 bases and J lost 6, with 12 bases in between. For the CDR3, the DNA is TGTGCCAGCAGCGTAGGTCCACGACAGCAGACCCAGTACTTC. Translation: CASSVGPRQQTQYF.

The chain has TRBV25-1 and TRBJ2-1, with 7 positions matching TRBD2. The germline V gene encodes CDR1 MGHDK and CDR2 SYGVNS. This CDR3 is built from 15 residues. V shed 2 bases and J 10 bases; nucleotides not matched to a gene: 11. CDR3 nucleotide sequence: TGTGCCAGCAGTGAAGTCCGAACCGCTAGCGGCGAGCAGTTCTTC. Translated: CASSEVRTASGEQFF. Filled out from reference TRBV25-1 and TRBJ2-1, the complete variable domain reads EADIYQTPRYLVIGTGKKITLECSQTMGHDKMYWYQQDPGMELHLIHYSYGVNSTEKGDLSSESTVSRIRTEHFPLTLESARPSHTSQYLCASSEVRTASGEQFFGPGTRLTVL.

In this sample, this clonotype turned up a few times. This chain joins TRBV11-2 and TRBJ2-5; TRBD1 agrees at 7 bases. CDR1 and CDR2 from the germline V gene are SGHAT and FQNNGV. The CDR3 totals 14 residues. V was clipped by 1 base and J by 10 bases; unmatched bases: 9. The CDR3 DNA is TGTGCCAGCAGCTTAGTAGGGGACAGCACCGTCCAGTACTTC. Protein product: CASSLVGDSTVQYF. Full variable domain (missing parts from reference TRBV11-2 and TRBJ2-5): EAGVAQSPRYKIIEKRQSVAFWCNPISGHATLYWYQQILGQGPKLLIQFQNNGVVDDSQLPKDRFSAERLKGVDSTLKIQPAKLEDSAVYLCASSLVGDSTVQYFGPGTRLLVL.

Written as DNA, the CDR3 is TGCGCCAGCAGCATAGGACAGGCCTCCTACGAGCAGTACTTC. Translating gives CASSIGQASYEQYF. V and J are TRBV5-1 and TRBJ2-7, with 7 bases fitting TRBD1. With V trimmed by 4 bases and J by 0 bases, 4 bases remained unmatched. CDR3 size: 14 residues. Germline CDR1 reads SGHRS; CDR2 reads YFSETQ. Looking up the rest from reference TRBV5-1 and TRBJ2-7 gives the full variable domain: KAGVTQTPRYLIKTRGQQVTLSCSPISGHRSVSWYQQTPGQGLQFLFEYFSETQRNKGNFPGRFSGRQFSNSRSEMNVSTLELGDSALYLCASSIGQASYEQYFGPGTRLTVT.

J is TRBJ1-1 and V is TRBV5-1; 7 positions match TRBD1. CDR1 is SGHRS, CDR2 YFSETQ, per germline. V dropped 4 bases and J dropped 1; count of bases not matched to a gene: 4. The CDR3 runs 14 residues. CDR3 sequence (DNA): TGCGCCAGCAGCGGGGGACAGCCGAACACTGAAGCTTTCTTT. Protein sequence: CASSGGQPNTEAFF. Complete variable domain (other parts from reference TRBV5-1 and TRBJ1-1): KAGVTQTPRYLIKTRGQQVTLSCSPISGHRSVSWYQQTPGQGLQFLFEYFSETQRNKGNFPGRFSGRQFSNSRSEMNVSTLELGDSALYLCASSGGQPNTEAFFGQGTRLTVV.

V gene TRBV7-2 combines with J gene TRBJ2-2, with 7 bases matching TRBD2. This CDR3 contains 16 residues. CDR1 SGHTA and CDR2 FQGNSA come from the germline V gene. Trimming took 5 bases from V and 10 from J; bases not matched to a gene: 16. CDR3: CASSRRSGTISEELFF. CDR3 nucleotide sequence: TGTGCCAGCAGCCGGAGATCCGGGACTATTTCCGAGGAGCTGTTTTTT.